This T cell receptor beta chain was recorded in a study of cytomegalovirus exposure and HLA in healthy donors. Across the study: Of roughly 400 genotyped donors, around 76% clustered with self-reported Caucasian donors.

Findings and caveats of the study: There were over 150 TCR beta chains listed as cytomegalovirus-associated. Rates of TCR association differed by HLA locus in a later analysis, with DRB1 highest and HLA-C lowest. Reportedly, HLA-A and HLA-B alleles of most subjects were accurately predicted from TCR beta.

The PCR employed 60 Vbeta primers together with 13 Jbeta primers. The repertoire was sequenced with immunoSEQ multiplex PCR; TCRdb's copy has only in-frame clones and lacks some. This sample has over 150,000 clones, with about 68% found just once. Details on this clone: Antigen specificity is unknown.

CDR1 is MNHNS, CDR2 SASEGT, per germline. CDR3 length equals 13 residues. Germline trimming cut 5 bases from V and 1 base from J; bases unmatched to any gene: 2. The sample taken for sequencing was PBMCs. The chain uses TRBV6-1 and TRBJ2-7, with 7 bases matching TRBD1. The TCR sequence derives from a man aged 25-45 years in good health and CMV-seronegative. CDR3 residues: CASSRDRSYEQYF. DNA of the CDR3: TGTGCCAGCAGTCGGGACAGATCCTACGAGCAGTACTTC.